Below are 25 T cell receptor beta chains sequenced from a single sample in a study of PD-1 blockade in classical Hodgkin lymphoma. Relapse after autologous stem cell transplantation occurred in every patient, and brentuximab vedotin exposure varied. Profiling relied on immunoSEQ multiplex PCR, and the TCRdb table lists in-frame clones only, not all of them. In the table there are about 110,000 clones, nearly 90% of which are singletons. Sequenced here: peripheral blood mononuclear cells (PBMCs), sampled before the second cycle of nivolumab. The receptors stem from a human donor with classical Hodgkin lymphoma.

This clone was observed a single time. The chain uses TRBV18 and TRBJ2-1; the D is unclear. The CDR3 consists of 13 residues. Germline V gene data show CDR1 as KGHSH and CDR2 as LQKENI. Trimming shortened V by 1 base and J by 9 bases, and 10 bases separated the two germline ends. The CDR3 sequence: CASSPQMSGEQFF. In DNA, the CDR3 is TGTGCCAGCTCACCACAGATGTCGGGTGAGCAGTTCTTC.

The V call is TRBV27, the J call TRBJ2-7; tentative D call: TRBD2 (6 bases). Germline V CDR1 and CDR2: MNHEY, SMNVEV (reference sequence). CDR3 length equals 13 residues. V was cut by 0 bases and J by 3 bases, with 6 bases left in between. The DNA of the CDR3 is TGTGCCAGCAGTTTATCGGGGGGCTACGAGCAGTACTTC. This encodes CASSLSGGYEQYF.

CDR3 coding DNA: TGTGCCTGGAGTCCCTCCCTATACAATGAGCAGTTCTTC. It specifies CAWSPSLYNEQFF. The genes are TRBV30 and TRBJ2-1, with D unresolved. Germline CDR1 reads GTSNPN; CDR2 reads SVGIG (reference sequence). The CDR3 contains 13 residues. Deletions cut 2 bases from V and 4 bases from J, with 9 bases between. Using reference TRBV30 and TRBJ2-1 for the parts outside the CDR3, the full variable domain is SQTIHQWPATLVQPVGSPLSLECTVEGTSNPNLYWYRQAAGRGLQLLFYSVGIGQISSEVPQNLSASRPQDRQFILSSKKLLLSDSGFYLCAWSPSLYNEQFFGPGTRLTVL.

This clone was seen only a few times. The V and J genes are TRBV5-6 and TRBJ2-5, with TRBD2 matching over 13 bases. This CDR3 contains 17 residues. V was clipped by 0 bases and J by 4 bases; unmatched bases: 6. Germline lookup yields CDR1 SGHDT and CDR2 YYEEEE. CDR3 protein: CASSLVTSGRPGETQYF. The CDR3 DNA sequence: TGTGCCAGCAGCTTGGTGACTAGCGGGAGGCCGGGAGAGACCCAGTACTTC.

The chain links TRBV2 to TRBJ1-5, with TRBD1 as a possible D gene (5 bases). Trimming shortened V by 4 bases and J by 7 bases, and 11 bases separated the two germline ends. Germline V gives CDR1 SNHLY, CDR2 FYNNEI. CDR3 length: 13 amino acids. This CDR3 is CASSGRETQPQHF. CDR3 nucleotide sequence: TGTGCCAGCAGTGGCAGGGAGACGCAGCCCCAGCATTTT.

The chain's CDR3 is CASSPIQETQYF. CDR3 nucleotides: TGTGCCAGCTCACCGATCCAAGAGACCCAGTACTTC. The rearrangement uses TRBV18 and TRBJ2-5; D not resolved. Trimming cost V 3 bases and J 1 base, with 3 bases left between them. CDR1 is KGHSH, CDR2 LQKENI, per germline. The CDR3 has 12 amino acids. The complete variable domain, with remaining parts taken from reference TRBV18 and TRBJ2-5, reads NAGVMQNPRHLVRRRGQEARLRCSPMKGHSHVYWYRQLPEEGLKFMVYLQKENIIDESGMPKERFSAEFPKEGPSILRIQQVVRGDSAAYFCASSPIQETQYFGPGTRLLVL.

This chain uses TRBV27 with TRBJ2-1, with D perhaps TRBD1 (5 bases). The CDR3 covers 15 residues. The ends were cut back, 3 bases at V and 8 bases at J, with 17 bases in the middle. Per the germline V gene, CDR1 is MNHEY and CDR2 is SMNVEV (reference sequence). The CDR3 reads CASSLSAGIFDEQFF. DNA of the CDR3: TGTGCCAGCAGTTTGTCGGCAGGGATTTTTGATGAGCAGTTCTTC.

This clone was detected once. The chain combines TRBV10-3 with TRBJ1-1; D is uncertain. There are 13 residues in the CDR3. Germline loops: CDR1 ENHRY, CDR2 SYGVKD. Trimming stripped 5 bases from V and 4 bases from J, with 11 bases between. This chain's CDR3 is CAISQLVSTEAFF. DNA of the CDR3: TGTGCCATCAGTCAGCTAGTCAGCACTGAAGCTTTCTTT.

The J gene is TRBJ2-3, the V gene TRBV27; D is unclear. The CDR3 is 13 residues long. The germline V gene encodes CDR1 MNHEY and CDR2 SMNVEV (reference sequence). V lost 7 bases and J 9 bases, leaving 17 bases between the germline ends. Here the CDR3 reads CASTHKSAGTQYF. CDR3 coding DNA: TGTGCCAGCACCCATAAAAGTGCAGGAACGCAGTATTTT.

The table lists this clone with a count of one. The chain links TRBV7-9 to TRBJ1-5; a weak D match, TRBD1 (5 bases). The CDR3 consists of 13 residues. Germline CDR1 is SEHNR and CDR2 is FQNEAQ (reference sequence). The V and J ends lost 1 base and 12 bases respectively, with 13 bases between them. The DNA for the CDR3 is TGTGCCAGCAGCTTAGAAGGGGTCTCCGGCCAGCATTTT. Translation gives CASSLEGVSGQHF.

This sequence joins TRBV2 and TRBJ1-2, with D perhaps TRBD1 (5 bases). Trimming shortened V by 4 bases and J by 11 bases, and 26 bases separated the two germline ends. The CDR3 runs to 16 residues. CDR1 is SNHLY and CDR2 is FYNNEI in the germline V gene. The CDR3 region is CASSARQFIESRGYTF. CDR3 DNA sequence: TGTGCCAGCAGTGCTAGGCAGTTTATTGAATCTAGGGGTTACACCTTC.

This clone was observed once. This chain links TRBV28 with TRBJ1-2; 8 positions match TRBD1. The junction had 9 bases not matched to a gene; V was cut back by 8 bases and J by 4 bases. Germline V gene data show CDR1 as MDHEN and CDR2 as SYDVKM. The length of the CDR3 is 14 residues. CDR3 bases: TGTGCCAGCGTACGACAGGGGACCCCCTATGGCTACACCTTC. Protein: CASVRQGTPYGYTF.

The chain couples TRBV6-6 to TRBJ2-7; a weak D match, TRBD2 (6 bases). Trimming removed 6 bases from V and 2 bases from J, with 17 bases in between. Germline V CDR1 and CDR2: MNHNY, SVGAGI (reference sequence). This CDR3 comprises 15 residues. CDR3 DNA sequence: TGTGCCAGCAGATTCTCCCTAGCGTATACCTACGAGCAGTACTTC. Amino acids: CASRFSLAYTYEQYF.

A single count supports this clone. The V and J genes are TRBV7-9 and TRBJ2-2; TRBD2 matches at 13 bases. Germline loops: CDR1 SEHNR, CDR2 FQNEAQ (reference sequence). The V gene end was trimmed by 5 bases and the J gene end by 5 bases; junction bases not matched to a gene: 5. The CDR3 has 16 residues. The CDR3 DNA reads TGTGCCAGCAGCCCGACTAGCGGGAGGCGGACCGGGGAGCTGTTTTTT. Translating it yields CASSPTSGRRTGELFF.

J is TRBJ1-1 and V is TRBV28; 9 bases agree with TRBD1. With V trimmed by 6 bases and J by 1 base, 9 bases remained unmatched. CDR3 length: 16 amino acids. In germline, CDR1 is MDHEN, CDR2 SYDVKM. CDR3 nucleotide sequence: TGTGCCAGCAGACCCGGACAGGGGAAAACGAACACTGAAGCTTTCTTT. Its translation: CASRPGQGKTNTEAFF.

The CDR3 spells CASSDPPGSQETQYF. As DNA, the CDR3 is TGTGCCAGCAGTGACCCGCCGGGTTCCCAAGAGACCCAGTACTTC. The rearrangement links TRBV6-1 to TRBJ2-5; D unclear. This CDR3 contains 15 residues. The V end was cut by 3 bases, the J end by 1 base, with 12 bases between. Germline assignment: CDR1 MNHNS and CDR2 SASEGT.

Here the CDR3 DNA reads TGTGCCAGCAGGCCAACCAGACGTCGCACAGATACGCAGTATTTT. This gives the protein CASRPTRRRTDTQYF. The chain is built from TRBV28 and TRBJ2-3; no firm D call. The CDR3 contains 15 residues. Trimming left V 6 bases short and J 1 base short, with 14 bases between. Germline CDR1 reads MDHEN; CDR2 reads SYDVKM.

The chain carries TRBV15 and TRBJ1-1; 10 positions agree with TRBD1. V lost 3 bases to trimming and J lost 4 bases; unmatched junction nucleotides: 2. The CDR3 length is 14 residues. The germline V gene has CDR1 LNHNV and CDR2 YYDKDF (reference sequence). The CDR3 DNA follows: TGTGCCACCAGCAGGGGACAGGGGCTCACTGAAGCTTTCTTT. It is translated as CATSRGQGLTEAFF.

V and J are TRBV5-4 and TRBJ1-1, with D maybe TRBD1 (6 bases). This CDR3 is built from 15 residues. From germline, CDR1 is SGHNT and CDR2 YYREEE (reference sequence). Trimming took 2 bases from V and 5 from J, leaving 16 bases between them. The CDR3 protein is CASSLKQSTGTEAFF. CDR3 bases: TGTGCCAGCAGCTTAAAACAGAGCACAGGGACTGAAGCTTTCTTT.

This clone was seen only a few times. The genes are TRBV30 and TRBJ1-2; no definite D call. The CDR3 consists of 13 residues. CDR1 is GTSNPN and CDR2 is SVGIG in the germline V gene (reference sequence). V dropped 1 base and J dropped 14 bases, with 20 bases sitting between them. In DNA, the CDR3 is TGTGCCTGGAGTGGAGGTCTGTCGGACTCCAGGACCTTC. Translation: CAWSGGLSDSRTF.

This chain uses TRBV6-4 with TRBJ1-2, with TRBD1 matching over 9 bases. V dropped 3 bases and J dropped 6; count of bases not matched to a gene: 8. Germline CDR1 and CDR2: MRHNA and SNTAGT. This CDR3 has 15 residues. The CDR3: CASSESGGTGHGYTF. CDR3 in DNA: TGTGCCAGCAGTGAAAGTGGGGGGACAGGGCATGGCTACACCTTC.

The chain is built from TRBV13 and TRBJ1-1, with D possibly being TRBD1 (5 bases). CDR1 is PRHDT, CDR2 FYEKMQ, per germline (reference sequence). This CDR3 is 13 amino acids long. Trimming pared 5 bases from V and 7 bases from J, leaving 14 bases between. CDR3 amino acids: CASSRGWDDEAFF. CDR3 nucleotide sequence: TGTGCCAGCAGCCGTGGTTGGGACGATGAAGCTTTCTTT.

This chain joins TRBV4-3 and TRBJ2-7; 10 bases agree with TRBD2. The V gene end was trimmed by 2 bases and the J gene end by 5 bases; junction bases not matched to a gene: 9. The CDR3 sequence is 16 residues long. Looked up from germline, CDR1 is LGHNA and CDR2 is YSLEER. CDR3 loop: CASSQSGRAVRNEQYF. The CDR3 DNA reads TGCGCCAGCAGCCAAAGCGGGAGGGCCGTGAGAAACGAGCAGTACTTC.

For the CDR3, the DNA is TGTGCCAGCAGCACTAGCGGGGGGTCCTACAATGAGCAGTTCTTC. Translated: CASSTSGGSYNEQFF. The chain couples TRBV11-2 to TRBJ2-1, with 12 positions matching TRBD2. V lost 5 bases, J lost 1 base, and 0 bases stayed unmatched. The CDR3 consists of 15 residues. Germline V lookup: CDR1 SGHAT, CDR2 FQNNGV. Full variable domain (missing parts from reference TRBV11-2 and TRBJ2-1): EAGVAQSPRYKIIEKRQSVAFWCNPISGHATLYWYQQILGQGPKLLIQFQNNGVVDDSQLPKDRFSAERLKGVDSTLKIQPAKLEDSAVYLCASSTSGGSYNEQFFGPGTRLTVL.

The CDR3 DNA reads TGTGCCAGCAGCCCCTCGTGGAGGGAGGGCCGGGTTGAGCAGTTCTTC. It encodes CASSPSWREGRVEQFF. The chain employs TRBV7-9 and TRBJ2-1, with TRBD2 matching over 7 bases. The CDR3 is made up of 16 amino acids. The ends lost 5 bases at V and 9 bases at J; junction bases unmatched: 16. Germline lookup yields CDR1 SEHNR and CDR2 FQNEAQ (reference sequence).